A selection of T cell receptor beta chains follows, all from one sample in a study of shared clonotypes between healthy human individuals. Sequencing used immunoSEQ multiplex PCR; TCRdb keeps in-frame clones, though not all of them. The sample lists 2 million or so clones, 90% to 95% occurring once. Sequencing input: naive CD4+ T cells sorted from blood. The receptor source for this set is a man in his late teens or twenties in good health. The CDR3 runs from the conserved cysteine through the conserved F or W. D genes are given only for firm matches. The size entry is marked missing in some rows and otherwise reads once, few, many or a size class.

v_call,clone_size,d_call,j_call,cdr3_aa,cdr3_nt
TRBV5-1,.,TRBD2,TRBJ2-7,CASSPGGGRLEQYF,TGCGCCAGCTCACCGGGCGGGGGGCGTCTCGAGCAGTACTTC
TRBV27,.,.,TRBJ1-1,CASSLRGGTEAFF,TGTGCCAGCAGTTTAAGAGGGGGTACTGAAGCTTTCTTT
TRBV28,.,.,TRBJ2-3,CASSLTGLGSTDTQYF,TGTGCCAGCAGTTTAACGGGGTTAGGGAGCACAGATACGCAGTATTTT
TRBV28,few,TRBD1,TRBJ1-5,CASGQGNQPQHF,TGTGCCAGCGGACAGGGGAATCAGCCCCAGCATTTT
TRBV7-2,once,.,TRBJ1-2,CASSFWEGYGYTF,TGTGCCAGCAGCTTCTGGGAAGGGTATGGCTACACCTTC
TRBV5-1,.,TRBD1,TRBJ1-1,CASSLNRDRGDTEAFF,TGCGCCAGCAGCTTAAATAGGGACAGGGGGGACACTGAAGCTTTCTTT
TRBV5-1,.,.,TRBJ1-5,CASSLSGVSNQPQHF,TGCGCCAGCAGCTTGTCAGGGGTGAGCAATCAGCCCCAGCATTTT
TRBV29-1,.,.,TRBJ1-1,CSVVQGLNTEAFF,TGCAGCGTTGTTCAGGGGCTGAACACTGAAGCTTTCTTT
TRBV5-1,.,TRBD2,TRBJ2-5,CASSPRPLAGGNRETQYF,TGCGCCAGCAGTCCGCGCCCTTTAGCGGGAGGGAATCGAGAGACCCAGTACTTC
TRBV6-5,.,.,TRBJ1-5,CASSPTGPKGQPQHF,TGTGCCAGCAGTCCCACCGGGCCCAAGGGGCAGCCCCAGCATTTT
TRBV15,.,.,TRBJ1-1,CATSRDSSGNTEAFF,TGTGCCACCAGCAGAGATAGTTCCGGGAACACTGAAGCTTTCTTT
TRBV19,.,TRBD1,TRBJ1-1,CASSTRQGNTEAFF,TGTGCCAGTAGTACAAGACAGGGGAACACTGAAGCTTTCTTT
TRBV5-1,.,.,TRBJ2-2,CASSFGIKDTGELFF,TGCGCCAGCAGCTTCGGGATAAAAGACACCGGGGAGCTGTTTTTT
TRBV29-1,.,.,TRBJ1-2,CSAVEQVYGYTF,TGCAGCGCCGTGGAACAGGTCTATGGCTACACCTTC
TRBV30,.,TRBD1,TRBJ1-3,CAWLGQGASSSGNTIYF,TGTGCCTGGCTGGGACAGGGGGCTTCTAGCTCTGGAAACACCATATATTTT
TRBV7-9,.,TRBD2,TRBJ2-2,CASRTSMDTGELFF,TGTGCCAGCAGGACTAGCATGGACACCGGGGAGCTGTTTTTT
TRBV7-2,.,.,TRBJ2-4,CASSSGQFLAKNIQYF,TGTGCCAGCAGCTCAGGACAGTTTCTAGCCAAAAACATTCAGTACTTC
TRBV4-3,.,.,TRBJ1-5,CASSQSVAGNQPQHF,TGCGCCAGCAGTCAATCAGTAGCGGGCAATCAGCCCCAGCATTTT
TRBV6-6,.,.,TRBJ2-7,CASSLERGSYEQYF,TGTGCCAGCAGTCTCGAAAGAGGCTCCTACGAGCAGTACTTC
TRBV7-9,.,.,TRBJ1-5,CASSFRRDQPQHF,TGTGCCAGCAGCTTTCGCAGGGATCAGCCCCAGCATTTT
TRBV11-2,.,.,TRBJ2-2,CASRPISGGRTGELFF,TGTGCCAGCAGACCAATATCAGGGGGGCGCACCGGGGAGCTGTTTTTT
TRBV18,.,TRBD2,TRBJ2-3,CASSPGSGRASDTQYF,TGTGCCAGCTCACCAGGTAGCGGGAGGGCGTCTGATACGCAGTATTTT
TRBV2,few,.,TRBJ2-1,CASSEGGGNSYNEQFF,TGTGCCAGCAGTGAAGGGGGCGGGAACTCCTACAATGAGCAGTTCTTC
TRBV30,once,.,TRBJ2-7,CAWSVAGSTYEQYF,TGTGCCTGGAGTGTTGCCGGAAGTACCTACGAGCAGTACTTC
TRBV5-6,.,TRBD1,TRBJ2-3,CASSSGGAGGGRTDTQYF,TGTGCCAGCAGCTCGGGTGGGGCAGGGGGCGGAAGGACAGATACGCAGTATTTT
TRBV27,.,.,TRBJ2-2,CASRGLRTGELFF,TGTGCCAGCAGAGGGCTTCGCACCGGGGAGCTGTTTTTT
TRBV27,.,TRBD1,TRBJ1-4,CASSPSTGFGEKLFF,TGTGCCAGCAGTCCTTCGACAGGGTTCGGTGAAAAACTGTTTTTT
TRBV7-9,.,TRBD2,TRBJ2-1,CASSLSGSTHEQFF,TGTGCCAGCAGCTTGAGCGGGAGTACCCATGAGCAGTTCTTC
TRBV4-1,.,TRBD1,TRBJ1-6,CASSQEGTGVSPLHF,TGCGCCAGCAGCCAAGAAGGGACAGGGGTTTCACCCCTCCACTTT
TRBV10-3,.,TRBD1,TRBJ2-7,CAIRSDRGSYEQYF,TGTGCCATCAGAAGCGACAGGGGATCGTACGAGCAGTACTTC
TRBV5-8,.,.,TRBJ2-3,CASSLAGTIYTQYF,TGTGCCAGCAGCTTGGCCGGGACGATTTATACGCAGTATTTT
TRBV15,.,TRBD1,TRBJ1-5,CATSTGTGDNQPQHF,TGTGCCACCAGCACCGGGACAGGGGACAATCAGCCCCAGCATTTT
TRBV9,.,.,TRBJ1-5,CASSTTGWGQPQHF,TGTGCCAGCAGCACAACAGGGTGGGGACAGCCCCAGCATTTT
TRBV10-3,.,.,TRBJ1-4,CAISEGASDGEKLFF,TGTGCCATCAGTGAAGGGGCAAGTGACGGTGAAAAACTGTTTTTT
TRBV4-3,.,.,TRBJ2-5,CASSHERGETQYF,TGCGCCAGCAGCCACGAAAGGGGGGAGACCCAGTACTTC
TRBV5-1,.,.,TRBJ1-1,CASSSIDGKNTEAFF,TGCGCCAGCAGCTCCATAGATGGGAAGAACACTGAAGCTTTCTTT
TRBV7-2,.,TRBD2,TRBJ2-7,CASSLSGGLYEQYF,TGTGCCAGCAGCCTTAGCGGGGGGCTCTACGAGCAGTACTTC
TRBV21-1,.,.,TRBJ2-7,CASSKEGQGSPYEQYF,TGTGCCAGCAGCAAAGAGGGGCAGGGTTCCCCCTACGAGCAGTACTTC
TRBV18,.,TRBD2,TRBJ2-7,CASSPPGLVFSYEQYF,TGTGCCAGCTCACCACCGGGACTAGTGTTCTCCTACGAGCAGTACTTC
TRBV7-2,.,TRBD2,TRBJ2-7,CASSLVRSPSGRRGEQYF,TGTGCCAGCAGCTTAGTTCGTTCTCCTAGCGGGAGGCGGGGGGAGCAGTACTTC
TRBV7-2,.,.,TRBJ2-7,CASSLGANSYEQYF,TGTGCCAGCAGCTTAGGGGCTAACTCCTACGAGCAGTACTTC
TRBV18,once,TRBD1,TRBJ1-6,CASSPMTGVNNSPLHF,TGTGCCAGCTCACCCATGACAGGGGTTAATAATTCACCCCTCCACTTT
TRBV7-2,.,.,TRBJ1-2,CASSSFPTGNYGYTF,TGTGCCAGCAGCTCCTTTCCAACAGGGAACTATGGCTACACCTTC
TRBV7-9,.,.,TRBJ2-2,CASSLWRGRPAGELFF,TGTGCCAGCAGCTTATGGCGCGGACGACCAGCCGGGGAGCTGTTTTTT
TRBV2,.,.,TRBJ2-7,CASSEVGREQYF,TGTGCCAGCAGTGAAGTTGGAAGGGAGCAGTACTTC
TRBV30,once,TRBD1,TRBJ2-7,CAWSGQKPQGVYSYEQYF,TGTGCCTGGAGTGGACAGAAACCTCAGGGGGTTTACTCCTACGAGCAGTACTTC
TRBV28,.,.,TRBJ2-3,CASSTGGAGDTQYF,TGTGCCAGCAGTACTGGGGGGGCGGGAGATACGCAGTATTTT
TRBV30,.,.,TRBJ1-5,CAWSVQNGQPQHF,TGTGCCTGGAGTGTACAAAATGGTCAGCCCCAGCATTTT
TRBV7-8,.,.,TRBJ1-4,CASSLARDEKLFF,TGTGCCAGCAGCTTAGCGAGGGATGAAAAACTGTTTTTT
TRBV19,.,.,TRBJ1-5,CATELTGARSSYSNQPQHF,TGTGCCACAGAATTGACCGGGGCGCGAAGTTCTTATAGCAATCAGCCCCAGCATTTT
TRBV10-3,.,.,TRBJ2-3,CAITTPSRIITDTQYF,TGTGCCATCACTACTCCTAGCCGAATAATCACAGATACGCAGTATTTT
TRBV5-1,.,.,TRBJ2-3,CASSLRGTSTDTQYF,TGCGCCAGCAGCCTACGCGGGACGAGCACAGATACGCAGTATTTT
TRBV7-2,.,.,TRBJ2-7,CASSLQGYSAYEQYF,TGTGCCAGCAGCTTACAAGGGTATAGCGCCTACGAGCAGTACTTC